The 15 T cell receptor beta chains below all came from one sample that was sequenced in a study of T cells in Graves' hyperthyroidism and ophthalmopathy (dated by TCRdb to about 2019). Library preparation was by multiplex PCR. The data were produced on an Illumina HiSeq 2000. TCR beta CDR3 regions were amplified from RNA transcripts. The TCR CDR3 was subjected to a first round of RT-PCR using the HTBI primer set and the Qiagen OneStep RT-PCR kit. TCRdb itself trimmed the public reads at Q25 with fastp, ran MiXCR and retained productive beta chains. For every CDR3 protein sequence, its rows merge into one entry that carries the most common genes and DNA. Across this sample there are a few hundred thousand distinct CDR3 sequences, with 35% to 55% seen only once. Clones ranked in the top ten supply more than 7.5% of the sample. Sequenced material: peripheral blood or thyroid tissue (not recorded which). These receptors all come from a woman aged 18-29 years with Graves' hyperthyroidism.

This clonotype was seen ten or more times. J is TRBJ2-2 and V is TRBV6-4, with 11 bases identical to TRBD1. Trimming cost V 6 bases and J 6 bases; bases outside gene matches: 6. CDR1 is MRHNA and CDR2 is SNTAGT in the germline V gene. The CDR3 extends over 15 amino acids. In DNA, the CDR3 is TGTGCCAGCAGCCGGACAGGGGGCATCGCCGGGGAGCTGTTTTTT. This codes for CASSRTGGIAGELFF.

This clonotype came up once. The J gene is TRBJ2-2, the V gene TRBV4-3; 8 bases are shared with TRBD1. The CDR3 has 13 residues. CDR1 is LGHNA and CDR2 is YSLEER in the germline V gene. The J segment lost 8 bases and the V segment lost 4 bases, leaving 3 bases of the junction unmatched. The CDR3 loop is CASSLGDRGELFF. The CDR3 DNA reads as TGCGCCAGCAGCCTGGGGGACAGGGGGGAGCTGTTTTTT.

The rearrangement links TRBV7-8 to TRBJ2-7; the D is unclear. The J call may be wrong; the DNA end is better matched by TRBJ2-1. Germline V gene data show CDR1 as SGHVS and CDR2 as FQNEAQ. The CDR3 extends over 13 amino acids. The CDR3 DNA follows: TGTGCCAGCAGCTTAGTGATAGCTGGTGAGCAGTTCTTC. It translates to CASSLVIAGEQFF.

The table lists this clonotype with many counts. The chain employs TRBV2 and TRBJ2-2; 9 bases align to TRBD1. V lost 3 bases to trimming and J lost 2 bases; unmatched junction nucleotides: 1. The CDR3 has 15 amino acids. Looked up from germline, CDR1 is SNHLY and CDR2 is FYNNEI. The CDR3 sequence: CASSETGGNTGELFF. The DNA of the CDR3 is TGTGCCAGCAGTGAGACAGGGGGAAACACCGGGGAGCTGTTTTTT.

The V call is TRBV24-1, the J call TRBJ2-3; possibly TRBD1 or TRBD2 for D (6 bases each). V was cut by 9 bases and J by 1 base, with 10 bases left in between. CDR1 and CDR2 (germline): KGHDR, SFDVKD. The CDR3 extends over 13 amino acids. In DNA form, the CDR3 reads TGTGCCACCCGGGGGCGGGGCACAGATACGCAGTATTTT. It codes for CATRGRGTDTQYF.

This clonotype was observed a handful of times. The conserved final phenylalanine or tryptophan is absent from the CDR3, which likely points to a read error. Because the CDR3's place on the DNA is in doubt, the DNA is left out and the CDR3 is given as listed by TCRdb. V gene TRBV9 combines with J gene TRBJ2-7; the table gives TRBD2 as D, unverified against the DNA. Germline V lookup: CDR1 SGDLS, CDR2 YYNGEE. The CDR3 totals 9 residues, both ends included. This CDR3 reads CASSKHRTS.

As concerns this clonotype: A single base separates this from a much larger clone, so it may be a read error. The genes are TRBV6-4 and TRBJ1-4; tentative D call: TRBD1 (5 bases). V was pared by 2 bases and J by 0 bases, with 10 bases between. This CDR3 is built from 16 residues. The V gene's germline CDR1 is MRHNA and CDR2 SNTAGT. CDR3 sequence reads: CASSDRPTATNEKLFF. The CDR3 DNA sequence: TGTGCCAGCAGTGACAGGCCGACAGCAACTAATGAAAAACTGTTTTTT.

The V call is TRBV20-1, the J call TRBJ1-5; weak D call: TRBD2 (6 bases). The DNA matches TRBJ2-3 better at its end, which makes the J call doubtful. Germline V gives CDR1 DFQATT, CDR2 SNEGSKA (reference sequence). This CDR3 is built from 12 residues. CDR3 nucleotides: TGCAGTGCCCGGACGGGGGCAGATACGCAGTATTTT. Its translation is CSARTGADTQYF.

Concerning this clonotype itself: A much larger clonotype is one base distant, so this may be a read error. The gene calls are TRBV20-1 and TRBJ1-5, with D possibly being TRBD1 (5 bases). Per germline, CDR1 DFQATT and CDR2 SNEGSKA (reference sequence). CDR3 size: 12 residues. The CDR3 reads CSAGDLNQSQHF. CDR3 DNA sequence: TGCAGTGCTGGGGACCTCAATCAGTCCCAGCATTTT.

This chain links TRBV6-5 with TRBJ1-3, with D possibly TRBD1 on 5 matching bases. Trimming took off 5 bases at V and 0 bases at J, with 17 bases between the two ends. The CDR3 extends over 17 amino acids. Germline V gene data show CDR1 as MNHEY and CDR2 as SVGAGI. CDR3 DNA sequence: TGTGCCAGCAGTACACGGATGGGACTGGACTCTGGAAACACCATATATTTT. It is translated as CASSTRMGLDSGNTIYF.

The table lists this clonotype with many counts. The chain links TRBV29-1 to TRBJ1-1; D is uncertain. V was pared by 5 bases and J by 1 base, with 11 bases between. Germline CDR1 is SQVTM and CDR2 is ANQGSEA. The CDR3 is 13 residues long. The CDR3 loop is CSVIGPSNTEAFF. Written as DNA, the CDR3 is TGCAGCGTTATCGGACCGTCGAACACTGAAGCTTTCTTT.

There are many counts of this clonotype. The rearrangement joins TRBV9 to TRBJ1-1, with D unclear. The germline V gene has CDR1 SGDLS and CDR2 YYNGEE. V shed 3 bases and J shed 0 bases, with 6 bases lying between them. The CDR3 contains 13 residues. CDR3 amino acids: CASSAVLNTEAFF. In DNA, the CDR3 is TGTGCCAGCAGCGCGGTTTTGAACACTGAAGCTTTCTTT.

This clonotype was seen at least ten times. This rearrangement joins TRBV12-3 or TRBV12-4 to TRBJ2-7, with D possibly being TRBD2 (6 bases). This CDR3 spans 15 amino acids. Trimming pared 5 bases from V and 1 base from J, leaving 15 bases between. The CDR3 region has the DNA TGTGCCAGCAGTCTCGGGGGTTTGAAGTCCTACGAGCAGTACTTC. Translating gives CASSLGGLKSYEQYF.

This clonotype was detected ten times or more. The chain recombines TRBV19 with TRBJ1-1; D gene ambiguous. Trimming stripped 7 bases from V and 7 bases from J, with 16 bases between. The CDR3 is 13 residues long. Germline CDR1 is LNHDA and CDR2 is SQIVND (reference sequence). CDR3 sequence reads: CASTDEQDLEAFF. CDR3 nucleotides: TGTGCCAGTACCGACGAGCAGGACCTTGAAGCTTTCTTT.

This clonotype has only a few counts. In nucleotides, the CDR3 is TGTGCCAGCAGTCGGGACATTGTCTCCTACGAGCAGTACTTC. Protein sequence: CASSRDIVSYEQYF. The chain combines TRBV27 with TRBJ2-7; D may be TRBD1 (6 bases). Germline lookup yields CDR1 MNHEY and CDR2 SMNVEV (reference sequence). The CDR3 has 14 amino acids. V lost 5 bases to trimming and J lost 0 bases, with 11 bases between them.